The rows below give T cell receptor beta chains drawn from one sample of a study of early T cells in non-severe SARS-CoV-2 infection. TCRdb redid the calling of the 5' RACE reads with MiXCR, one entry per CDR3 protein. The sample lists 45,000 to 70,000 distinct CDR3 sequences; roughly 10% were seen once. Sequencing was done on a sample of whole blood. Receptors were obtained from an adult who was a healthcare worker with PCR-confirmed SARS-CoV-2 infection or an uninfected control (not recorded which). CDR3s include the opening cysteine and the closing phenylalanine or tryptophan. Fields, in order: CDR3 protein, CDR3 DNA, clone size, D gene, J gene, CDR3 length, V gene. D genes are given only for firm matches. Clone size is given for some rows only: seen once, a few or many times, or a class if the clone is expanded.

CASSSPLAGSLSYNEQFF,TGTGCCAGCAGTTCTCCACTAGCGGGGAGCCTCTCCTACAATGAGCAGTTCTTC,few,TRBD2,TRBJ2-1,18,TRBV28
CASSAGLDTQYF,TGTGCCAGCAGCGCGGGACTAGATACGCAGTATTTT,many,.,TRBJ2-3,12,TRBV9
CASSYPTSGQETQYF,TGTGCCAGCAGTTACCCCACTAGCGGCCAAGAGACCCAGTACTTC,.,TRBD2,TRBJ2-5,15,TRBV6-5
CALKGGGTGNEQFF,TGTGCCTTAAAAGGGGGCGGGACGGGAAATGAGCAGTTCTTC,few,.,TRBJ2-1,14,TRBV28
CAISESADNYGYTF,TGTGCCATCAGTGAGTCAGCGGACAACTATGGCTACACCTTC,few,.,TRBJ1-2,14,TRBV10-3
CASSAPGQYNSPLHF,TGTGCCAGCAGCGCACCGGGACAGTATAATTCACCCCTCCACTTT,many,.,TRBJ1-6,15,TRBV21-1
CASSLFGQGANTGELFF,TGTGCCAGCAGCCTCTTCGGACAGGGGGCGAACACCGGGGAGCTGTTTTTT,many,TRBD1,TRBJ2-2,17,TRBV3-1
CASSYPEMNTEAFF,TGTGCCAGCAGTTACCCGGAGATGAACACTGAAGCTTTCTTT,many,.,TRBJ1-1,14,TRBV6-6
CSASSPGQAMNTEAFF,TGCAGTGCTAGTTCCCCGGGACAGGCCATGAACACTGAAGCTTTCTTT,.,TRBD1,TRBJ1-1,16,TRBV20-1
CASSLAPYNEQFF,TGCGCCAGCAGCTTGGCCCCTTACAATGAGCAGTTCTTC,many,.,TRBJ2-1,13,TRBV5-1
CTIRTDYSGNTIYF,TGTACCATTCGGACGGATTACTCTGGAAACACCATATATTTT,.,.,TRBJ1-3,14,TRBV10-3
CASSQDETEAFF,TGTGCCAGCAGCCAAGATGAGACTGAAGCTTTCTTT,.,.,TRBJ1-1,12,TRBV3-1
CASRWLGDGYTF,TGTGCCAGCAGGTGGCTAGGGGATGGCTACACCTTC,.,.,TRBJ1-2,12,TRBV9
CASSSPGTGWGSTDTQYF,TGTGCCAGCAGTAGTCCCGGGACAGGATGGGGTAGCACAGATACGCAGTATTTT,few,TRBD1,TRBJ2-3,18,TRBV27
CASSYAAGELFF,TGTGCCAGCAGTTACGCAGCCGGGGAGCTGTTTTTT,few,.,TRBJ2-2,12,TRBV6-5
CAWSLVAGELFF,TGTGCCTGGAGTTTAGTTGCCGGGGAGCTGTTTTTT,many,.,TRBJ2-2,12,TRBV30
CATNTGTYNNEQFF,TGCGCCACAAATACCGGGACATATAACAATGAGCAGTTCTTC,many,.,TRBJ2-1,14,TRBV5-1
CASSPGDRTNTEAFF,TGTGCCAGCAGCCCGGGAGATCGAACGAACACTGAAGCTTTCTTT,many,.,TRBJ1-1,15,TRBV3-1
CASTPSTSVGKTQYF,TGTGCCAGCACTCCCAGTACTAGCGTCGGAAAGACCCAGTACTTC,.,TRBD2,TRBJ2-5,15,TRBV28
CASSFMGQVNEKLFF,TGCGCCAGCAGCTTCATGGGACAGGTTAATGAAAAACTGTTTTTT,.,TRBD1,TRBJ1-4,15,TRBV5-1
CASRYDLAGDYEQYF,TGTGCCAGCAGATATGACCTGGCGGGGGACTACGAGCAGTACTTC,few,TRBD2,TRBJ2-7,15,TRBV7-9
CASSQRVLGNEQFF,TGTGCCAGCAGCCAACGGGTTTTGGGCAATGAGCAGTTCTTC,few,.,TRBJ2-1,14,TRBV3-1
CASSFEGWTQYF,TGTGCCAGCAGTTTTGAGGGATGGACCCAGTACTTC,.,.,TRBJ2-5,12,TRBV28
CASNRLAGGSSYNEQFF,TGTGCCAGCAACAGACTAGCGGGGGGGAGCTCCTACAATGAGCAGTTCTTC,few,TRBD2,TRBJ2-1,17,TRBV7-8
CASSPRGGIFYNEQFF,TGTGCCAGCAGTCCCCGAGGGGGTATATTCTACAATGAGCAGTTCTTC,.,.,TRBJ2-1,16,TRBV12-3/TRBV12-4
CSSLEVSETQYF,TGCAGCTCACTGGAGGTGTCGGAGACCCAGTACTTC,.,.,TRBJ2-5,12,TRBV29-1
CSVTGLADYEQYF,TGCAGCGTTACGGGACTAGCTGACTACGAGCAGTACTTC,few,TRBD2,TRBJ2-7,13,TRBV29-1